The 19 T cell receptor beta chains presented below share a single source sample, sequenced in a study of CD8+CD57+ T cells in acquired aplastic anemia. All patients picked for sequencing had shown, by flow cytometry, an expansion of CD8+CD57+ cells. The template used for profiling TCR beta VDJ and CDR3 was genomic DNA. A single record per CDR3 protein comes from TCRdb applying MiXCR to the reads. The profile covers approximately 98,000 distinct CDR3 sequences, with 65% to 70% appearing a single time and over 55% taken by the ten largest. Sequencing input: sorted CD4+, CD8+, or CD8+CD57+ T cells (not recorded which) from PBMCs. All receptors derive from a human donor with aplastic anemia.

CDR3 sequence: CASSYTESYEQYF. The CDR3 region has the DNA TGTGCCAGCAGTTACACAGAGTCCTACGAGCAGTACTTC. This rearrangement joins TRBV7-6 to TRBJ2-7, with unresolved D. The ends were cut back, 6 bases at V and 1 base at J, with 10 bases in the middle. CDR1 is SGHVS and CDR2 is FNYEAQ in the germline V gene. This CDR3 comprises 13 residues.

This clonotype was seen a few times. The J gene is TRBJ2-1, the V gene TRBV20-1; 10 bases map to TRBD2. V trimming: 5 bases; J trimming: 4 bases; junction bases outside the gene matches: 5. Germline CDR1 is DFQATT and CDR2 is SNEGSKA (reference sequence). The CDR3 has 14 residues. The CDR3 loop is CSAGIAGGYNEQFF. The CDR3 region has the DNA TGCAGTGCTGGAATAGCGGGGGGATACAATGAGCAGTTCTTC.

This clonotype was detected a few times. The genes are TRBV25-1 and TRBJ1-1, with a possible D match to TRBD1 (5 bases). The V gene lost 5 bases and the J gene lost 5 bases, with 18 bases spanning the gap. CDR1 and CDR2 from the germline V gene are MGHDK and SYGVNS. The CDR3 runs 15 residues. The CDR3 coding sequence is TGTGCCAGCAGTCCCGTGGGCCAGGGTGAAACTGAAGCTTTCTTT. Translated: CASSPVGQGETEAFF.

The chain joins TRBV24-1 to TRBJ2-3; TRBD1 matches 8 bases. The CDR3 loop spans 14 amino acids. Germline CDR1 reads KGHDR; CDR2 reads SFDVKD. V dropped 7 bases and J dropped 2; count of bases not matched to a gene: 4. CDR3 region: CATRDRAVTDTQYF. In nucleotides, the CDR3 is TGTGCCACCAGGGACAGGGCAGTCACAGATACGCAGTATTTT.

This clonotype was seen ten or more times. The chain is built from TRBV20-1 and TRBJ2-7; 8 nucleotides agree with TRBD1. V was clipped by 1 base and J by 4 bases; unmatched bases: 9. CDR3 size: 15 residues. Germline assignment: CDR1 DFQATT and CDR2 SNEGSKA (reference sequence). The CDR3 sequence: CSARGRTGFSYEQYF. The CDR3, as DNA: TGCAGTGCTAGAGGGAGGACAGGGTTTTCGTACGAGCAGTACTTC.

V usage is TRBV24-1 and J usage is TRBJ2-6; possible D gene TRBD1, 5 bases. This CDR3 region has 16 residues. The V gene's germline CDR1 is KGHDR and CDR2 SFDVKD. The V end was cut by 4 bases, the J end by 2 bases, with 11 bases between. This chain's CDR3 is CATSDRWTTGANVLTF. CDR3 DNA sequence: TGTGCCACCAGTGACCGATGGACAACTGGGGCCAACGTCCTGACTTTC.

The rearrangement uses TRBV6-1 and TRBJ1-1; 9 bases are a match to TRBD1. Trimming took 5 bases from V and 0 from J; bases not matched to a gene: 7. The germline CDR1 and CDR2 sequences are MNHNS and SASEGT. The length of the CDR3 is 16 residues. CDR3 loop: CASSPGTGSMNTEAFF. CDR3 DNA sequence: TGTGCCAGCAGTCCAGGGACAGGGTCAATGAACACTGAAGCTTTCTTT.

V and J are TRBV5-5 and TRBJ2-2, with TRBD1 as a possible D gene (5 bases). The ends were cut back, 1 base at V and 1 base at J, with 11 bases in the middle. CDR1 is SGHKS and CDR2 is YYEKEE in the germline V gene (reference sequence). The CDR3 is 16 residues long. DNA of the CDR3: TGTGCCAGCAGCTTGCTGACAGCGATGAACACCGGGGAGCTGTTTTTT. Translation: CASSLLTAMNTGELFF.

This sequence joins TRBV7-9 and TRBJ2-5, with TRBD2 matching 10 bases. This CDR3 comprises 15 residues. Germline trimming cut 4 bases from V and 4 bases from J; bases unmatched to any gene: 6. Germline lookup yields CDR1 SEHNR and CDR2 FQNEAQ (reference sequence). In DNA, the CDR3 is TGTGCCAGCAGCTCCTCCGGGACTAGCGCAGAGACCCAGTACTTC. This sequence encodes CASSSSGTSAETQYF.

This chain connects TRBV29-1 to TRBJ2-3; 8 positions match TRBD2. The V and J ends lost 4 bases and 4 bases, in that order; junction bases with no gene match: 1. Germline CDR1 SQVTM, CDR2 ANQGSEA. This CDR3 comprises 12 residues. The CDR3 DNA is TGCAGCGTTGCGGGGGGGGCAGATACGCAGTATTTT. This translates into CSVAGGADTQYF.

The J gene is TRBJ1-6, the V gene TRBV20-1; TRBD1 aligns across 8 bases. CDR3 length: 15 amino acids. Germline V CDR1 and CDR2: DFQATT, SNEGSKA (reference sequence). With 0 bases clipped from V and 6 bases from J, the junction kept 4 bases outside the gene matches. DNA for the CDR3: TGCAGTGCTAGAGATCAGGACAGGGCTAATTCACCCCTCCACTTT. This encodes CSARDQDRANSPLHF.

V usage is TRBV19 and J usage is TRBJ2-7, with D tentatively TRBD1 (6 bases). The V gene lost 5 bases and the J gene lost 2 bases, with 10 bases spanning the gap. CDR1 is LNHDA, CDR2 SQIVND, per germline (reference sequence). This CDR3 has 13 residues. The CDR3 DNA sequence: TGTGCCAGTAGTGCAGGGGCAGCCTACGAGCAGTACTTC. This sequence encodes CASSAGAAYEQYF.

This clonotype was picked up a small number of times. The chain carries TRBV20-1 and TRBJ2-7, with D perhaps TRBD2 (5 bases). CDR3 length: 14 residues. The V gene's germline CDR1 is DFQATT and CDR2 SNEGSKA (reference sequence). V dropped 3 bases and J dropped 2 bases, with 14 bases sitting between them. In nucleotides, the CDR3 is TGCAGTGCTAGTAGCCTAGCTATCGCCTACGAGCAGTACTTC. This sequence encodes CSASSLAIAYEQYF.

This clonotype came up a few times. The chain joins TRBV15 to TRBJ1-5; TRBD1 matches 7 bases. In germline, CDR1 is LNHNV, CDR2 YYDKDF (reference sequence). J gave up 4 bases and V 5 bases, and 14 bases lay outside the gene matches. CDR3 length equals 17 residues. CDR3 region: CATSHTQDRDLNQPQHF. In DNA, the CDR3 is TGTGCCACCAGCCACACACAAGACAGGGACCTTAATCAGCCCCAGCATTTT.

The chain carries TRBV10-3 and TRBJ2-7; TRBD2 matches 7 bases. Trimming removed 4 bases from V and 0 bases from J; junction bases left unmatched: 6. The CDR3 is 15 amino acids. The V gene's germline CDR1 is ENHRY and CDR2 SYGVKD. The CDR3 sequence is CAISGEGYLSYEQYF. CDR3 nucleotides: TGTGCCATCAGTGGGGAGGGCTACCTCTCCTACGAGCAGTACTTC.

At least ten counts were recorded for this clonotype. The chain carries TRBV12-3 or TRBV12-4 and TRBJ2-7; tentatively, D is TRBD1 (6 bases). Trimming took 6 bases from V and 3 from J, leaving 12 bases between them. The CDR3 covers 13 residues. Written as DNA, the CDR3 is TGTGCCAGCAGCGATGGGGGCGGCTACGAGCAGTACTTC. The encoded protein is CASSDGGGYEQYF.

The chain's CDR3 is CASSPWGGTEAFF. CDR3 DNA: TGTGCCAGCAGCCCCTGGGGGGGAACTGAAGCTTTCTTT. The chain joins TRBV7-2 to TRBJ1-1; TRBD1 is a possible D gene (5 bases). Germline CDR1 SGHTA, CDR2 FQGNSA. Trimming shortened V by 5 bases and J by 5 bases, and 12 bases separated the two germline ends. The CDR3 loop spans 13 amino acids.

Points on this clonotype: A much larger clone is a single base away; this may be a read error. This CDR3 reads CASSSLGGYSDYTF. Here the CDR3 DNA reads TGTGCCAGCAGTTCCCTAGGTGGTTATAGTGACTACACCTTC. This chain links TRBV6-5 with TRBJ1-2; D not certain. In germline, CDR1 is MNHEY, CDR2 SVGAGI. This CDR3 spans 14 amino acids. Trimming shortened V by 4 bases and J by 10 bases, and 19 bases separated the two germline ends.

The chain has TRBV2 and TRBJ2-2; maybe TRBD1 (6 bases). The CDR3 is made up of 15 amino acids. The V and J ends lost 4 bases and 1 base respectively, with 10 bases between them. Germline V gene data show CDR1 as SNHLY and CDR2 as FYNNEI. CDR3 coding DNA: TGTGCCAGCAGTGTGGGGGCGGTGAACACCGGGGAGCTGTTTTTT. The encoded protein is CASSVGAVNTGELFF. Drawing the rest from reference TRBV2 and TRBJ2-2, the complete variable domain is EPEVTQTPSHQVTQMGQEVILRCVPISNHLYFYWYRQILGQKVEFLVSFYNNEISEKSEIFDDQFSVERPDGSNFTLKIRSTKLEDSAMYFCASSVGAVNTGELFFGEGSRLTVL.